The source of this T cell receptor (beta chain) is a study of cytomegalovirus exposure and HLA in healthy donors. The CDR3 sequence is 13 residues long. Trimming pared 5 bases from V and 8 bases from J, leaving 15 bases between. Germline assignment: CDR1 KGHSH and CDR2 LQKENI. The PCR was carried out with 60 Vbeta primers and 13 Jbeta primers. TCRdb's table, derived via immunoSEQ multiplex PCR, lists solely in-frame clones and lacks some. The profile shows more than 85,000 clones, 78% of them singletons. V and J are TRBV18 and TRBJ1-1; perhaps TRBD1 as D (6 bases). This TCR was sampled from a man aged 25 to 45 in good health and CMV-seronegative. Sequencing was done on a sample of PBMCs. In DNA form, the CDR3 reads TGTGCCAGCTCATCCCAGGGGACCGCCGAAGCTTTCTTT. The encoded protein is CASSSQGTAEAFF.